This section outlines one T cell receptor beta chain sequence together with its context. What antigen it recognizes has not been identified. No clone much larger than this one lies a single base away; base qualities are absent. In the prospective study, participants were roughly 18 to 95 years old, resided in about two dozen geographic areas of the United States, and were enrolled through a virtual design. Cohort assignment in the prospective study relied on participant-reported clinical history from a screening survey and a study questionnaire. For ImmuneRACE Cohort 3, a participant was defined as recovered based on two consecutive negative NP/OP PCR tests, clearance by a healthcare professional, or resolution of symptoms. In the prospective study, mobile phlebotomists collected whole blood, serum and a nasopharyngeal or oropharyngeal swab from each participant. Additional blood draws and questionnaires over an approximately two-month period could optionally be provided by prospective study participants. Before DNA extraction, blood samples from the prospective study were shipped at room temperature or frozen.

There are 16 amino acids in the CDR3, from cysteine to phenylalanine inclusive. The only DNA kept is the CDR3, 48 bases in frame from the first base. The germline V gene sets CDR1 to SGHRS and CDR2 to YFSETQ. The V end loses 0 bases and the J end loses 7 bases, and a stretch of 20 bases separates them. The data stem from a study of blood T cell repertoires in COVID-19 (TCRdb year 2020). About the study as a whole: The collaborator samples originated in the United States, Italy and Spain and spanned the acute and convalescent phases of COVID-19. The prospective study material was composed of cDNA or gDNA derived from T cells, B-cell-depleted T cells, or PBMCs. The dataset comprised deeply sampled blood TCRbeta repertoires from subjects exposed to, actively infected with, or recovered from COVID-19. A freely available public database, intended as a resource for researchers studying the immune response to SARS-CoV-2, is where the repertoires were released. Samples were obtained from the ongoing ImmuneRACE study (first 160 participants) and from about 1,300 subjects provided by 6 global collaborators. Sample metadata almost always included a de-identified subject ID, COVID-19 status, age in years and sex. Where available, HLA class I and class II types were taken from metadata supplied by the sample provider and were not determined by assay-based typing.

The research as a whole found: The amount of clinical and demographic metadata varied by source and participant and was provided uncurated.

TCRbeta CDR3 regions were amplified from genomic DNA by means of the immunoSEQ Assay, a bias-controlled multiplex PCR. The source study handled its data this way. Nucleated cell counts per sample were estimated from amplification of reference gene primers within the assay. Sequence reads were collapsed and filtered to measure the absolute abundance of every unique TCRbeta CDR3 rearrangement. For each sample, productive Simpson clonality was calculated as the square root of Simpson's diversity index across productive rearrangements. Here the immuneACCESS table is served through TCRdb, limited to in-frame sequences with V and J called. Missing clones are a known gap in these copies; in checked studies unresolved V genes cover under half, and the rest lacks a known reason. For V, J and clone size, that table is used; D and trimming come from the DNA. The sample table holds about 180,000 clones, of which about 84% were seen once. The ten most abundant clones make up about 9.7% of the sample.

The V and J genes are TRBV5-1 and TRBJ2-7; TRBD2 is perhaps the D gene, given 6 matching bases. This TCR was recovered from a woman between 25 and 40 years old who had recovered from COVID-19. What was sequenced was PBMCs or T cells enriched from blood (not recorded which). The sequenced DNA: TGCGCCAGCAGCTTGGGCCTGACTAGTACCCGAGTAGAGCAGTACTTC. The encoded protein is CASSLGLTSTRVEQYF.